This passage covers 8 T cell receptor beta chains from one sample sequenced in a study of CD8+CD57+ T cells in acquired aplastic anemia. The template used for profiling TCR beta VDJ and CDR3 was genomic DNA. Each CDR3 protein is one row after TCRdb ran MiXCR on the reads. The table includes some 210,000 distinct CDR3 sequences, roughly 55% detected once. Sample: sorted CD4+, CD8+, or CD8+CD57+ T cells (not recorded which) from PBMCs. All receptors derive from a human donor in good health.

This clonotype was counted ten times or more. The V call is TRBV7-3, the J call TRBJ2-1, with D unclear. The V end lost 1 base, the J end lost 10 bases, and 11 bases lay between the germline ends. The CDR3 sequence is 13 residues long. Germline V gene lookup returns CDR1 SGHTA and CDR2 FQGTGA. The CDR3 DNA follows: TGTGCCAGCAGCTTAAAAGGTATCGGGGAGCAGTTCTTC. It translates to CASSLKGIGEQFF.

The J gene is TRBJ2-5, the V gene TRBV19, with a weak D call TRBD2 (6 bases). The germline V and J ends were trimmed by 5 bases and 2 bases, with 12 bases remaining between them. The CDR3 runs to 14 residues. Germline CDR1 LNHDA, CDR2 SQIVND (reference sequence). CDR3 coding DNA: TGTGCCAGTAGTCGGGATGCGGGGCAAGAGACCCAGTACTTC. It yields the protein CASSRDAGQETQYF.

CDR3 in DNA: TGTGCCAGCCCTGGGAGGGGGGAGAACACTGAAGCTTTCTTT. Translated, it gives CASPGRGENTEAFF. The chain joins TRBV12-3 or TRBV12-4 to TRBJ1-1; D possibly corresponds to TRBD1 (6 bases). CDR3 length: 14 amino acids. Trimming took 8 bases from V and 1 from J, leaving 14 bases between them.

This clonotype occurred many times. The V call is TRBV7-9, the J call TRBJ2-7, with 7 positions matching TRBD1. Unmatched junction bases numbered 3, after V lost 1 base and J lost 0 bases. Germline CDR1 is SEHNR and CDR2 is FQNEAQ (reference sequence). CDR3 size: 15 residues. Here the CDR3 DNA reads TGTGCCAGCAGCTTAGTGACAGGGAGCTCCTACGAGCAGTACTTC. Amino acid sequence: CASSLVTGSSYEQYF.

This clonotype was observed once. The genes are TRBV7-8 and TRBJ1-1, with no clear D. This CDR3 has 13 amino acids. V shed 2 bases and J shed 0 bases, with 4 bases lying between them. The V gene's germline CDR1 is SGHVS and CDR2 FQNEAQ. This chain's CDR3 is CASSLLMNTEAFF. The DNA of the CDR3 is TGTGCCAGCAGCTTACTAATGAACACTGAAGCTTTCTTT.

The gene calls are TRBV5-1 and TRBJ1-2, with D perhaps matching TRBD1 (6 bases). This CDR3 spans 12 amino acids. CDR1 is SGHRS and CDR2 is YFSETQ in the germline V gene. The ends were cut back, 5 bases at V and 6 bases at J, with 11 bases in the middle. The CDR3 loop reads CASSSNRDGYTF. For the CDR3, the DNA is TGCGCCAGCAGTTCGAACAGGGATGGCTACACCTTC.

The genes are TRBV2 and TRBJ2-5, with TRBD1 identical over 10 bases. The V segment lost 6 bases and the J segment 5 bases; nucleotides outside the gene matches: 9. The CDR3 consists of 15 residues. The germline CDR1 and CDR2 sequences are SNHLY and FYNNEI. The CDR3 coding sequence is TGTGCCAGCAGAGTTAGACAGGGGGCTAGGGAGACCCAGTACTTC. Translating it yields CASRVRQGARETQYF.

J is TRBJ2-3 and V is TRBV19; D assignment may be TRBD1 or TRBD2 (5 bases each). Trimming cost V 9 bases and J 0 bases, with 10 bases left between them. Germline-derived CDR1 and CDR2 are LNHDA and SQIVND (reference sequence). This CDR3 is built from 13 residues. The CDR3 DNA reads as TGTGCCAGCAGATGGGACAGCACAGATACGCAGTATTTT. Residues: CASRWDSTDTQYF.